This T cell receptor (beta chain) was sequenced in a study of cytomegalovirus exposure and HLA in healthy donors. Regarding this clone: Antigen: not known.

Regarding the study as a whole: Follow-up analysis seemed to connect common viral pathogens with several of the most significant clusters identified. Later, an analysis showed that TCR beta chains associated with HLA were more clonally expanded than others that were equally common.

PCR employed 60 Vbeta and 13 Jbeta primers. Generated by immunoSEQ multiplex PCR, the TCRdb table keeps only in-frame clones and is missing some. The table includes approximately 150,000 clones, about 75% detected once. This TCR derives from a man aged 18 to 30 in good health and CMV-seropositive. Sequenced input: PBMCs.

The CDR3 loop reads CASSTRVYGNTIYF. The CDR3, as DNA: TGTGCCAGCAGCACCAGGGTTTATGGAAACACCATATATTTT. This chain uses TRBV11-2 with TRBJ1-3; D is possibly TRBD1 (5 bases). This CDR3 spans 14 amino acids. The germline gives CDR1 SGHAT, CDR2 FQNNGV. V was pared by 5 bases and J by 3 bases, with 11 bases between.